The 3 T cell receptor beta chains reported below all come from one sample, sequenced in a study of radiotherapy plus CTLA-4 blockade in lung cancer. The method was immunoSEQ multiplex PCR; TCRdb's version includes in-frame clones alone and lacks a portion of them. The sample includes around 77,000 clones, just under 75% of them seen just once. The sequenced sample was peripheral blood, obtained from a patient treated with radiotherapy plus ipilimumab. The receptor set was obtained from a human donor with non-small cell lung cancer whose response to radiotherapy plus ipilimumab could not be evaluated.

V and J are TRBV5-1 and TRBJ2-3, with D tentatively TRBD2 (5 bases). The CDR3 has 15 residues. The V gene's germline CDR1 is SGHRS and CDR2 YFSETQ. The germline V and J ends were trimmed by 0 bases and 0 bases, with 8 bases remaining between them. The CDR3 sequence: CASSLASLSTDTQYF. In DNA form, the CDR3 reads TGCGCCAGCAGCTTGGCTAGCCTAAGCACAGATACGCAGTATTTT. The whole variable domain, remainder taken from reference TRBV5-1 and TRBJ2-3, is KAGVTQTPRYLIKTRGQQVTLSCSPISGHRSVSWYQQTPGQGLQFLFEYFSETQRNKGNFPGRFSGRQFSNSRSEMNVSTLELGDSALYLCASSLASLSTDTQYFGPGTRLTVL.

The chain couples TRBV6-1 to TRBJ1-1, with D possibly being TRBD1 (5 bases). CDR1 MNHNS and CDR2 SASEGT come from the germline V gene. Trimming stripped 8 bases from V and 2 bases from J, with 15 bases between. There are 14 residues in the CDR3. CDR3: CASLLTQGNTEAFF. In DNA, the CDR3 is TGTGCCAGCCTTCTTACCCAGGGTAACACTGAAGCTTTCTTT.

The chain combines TRBV10-2 with TRBJ2-2; 9 bases are a match to TRBD2. CDR1 is WSHSY, CDR2 SAAADI, per germline. Trimming removed 4 bases from V and 0 bases from J; junction bases left unmatched: 12. This CDR3 is built from 19 residues. The CDR3 loop reads CASSARRRAGGANTGELFF. The CDR3 DNA reads as TGCGCCAGCAGTGCCCGTAGAAGAGCGGGAGGCGCGAACACCGGGGAGCTGTTTTTT.